The 23 T cell receptor beta chains below come from one sample, sequenced in a study of OX40 agonist ivuxolimab in advanced cancers. Here immunoSEQ multiplex PCR was the method, and the copy in TCRdb shows in-frame clones only, minus some. The sample lists 78,000 or so clones; about 89% were seen once. The source was CD4+ or CD8+ T cells sorted from blood, collected in a trial of the OX40 agonist ivuxolimab. The origin of the receptors is an adult with an advanced solid tumor such as melanoma, head and neck, liver or kidney cancer.

As DNA, the CDR3 is TGTGCCAGCAGTTACGAGGGGCTACATAATTCACCCCTCCACTTT. Translated, it gives CASSYEGLHNSPLHF. The rearrangement joins TRBV6-5 to TRBJ1-6, with a tentative D call TRBD1 (5 bases). Between the trimmed V and J ends, which lost 2 bases and 5 bases, there was a span of 10 bases. Per germline, CDR1 MNHEY and CDR2 SVGAGI. The CDR3 runs 15 residues.

The chain joins TRBV7-8 to TRBJ2-7; possibly TRBD2 for D (6 bases). Germline-derived CDR1 and CDR2 are SGHVS and FQNEAQ. V dropped 4 bases and J dropped 2 bases, with 18 bases sitting between them. This CDR3 region has 16 residues. Here the CDR3 DNA reads TGTGCCAGCAGCTCACGGGACTTCGACGCAGCCTACGAGCAGTACTTC. Its protein product is CASSSRDFDAAYEQYF.

This chain joins TRBV28 and TRBJ2-1; 11 positions agree with TRBD2. The V and J ends lost 6 bases and 3 bases, in that order; junction bases with no gene match: 4. CDR1 is MDHEN and CDR2 is SYDVKM in the germline V gene. This CDR3 is built from 15 residues. CDR3 bases: TGTGCCAGCAGACTTACTAGCGGGAGCTACAATGAGCAGTTCTTC. Amino acid sequence: CASRLTSGSYNEQFF.

The chain carries TRBV19 and TRBJ2-2; 13 bases fit TRBD2. The germline gives CDR1 LNHDA, CDR2 SQIVND (reference sequence). This CDR3 is built from 21 residues. The V segment lost 6 bases and the J segment 3 bases; nucleotides outside the gene matches: 19. DNA for the CDR3: TGTGCCAGTAGAATCTCCCAAGGACTAGCGGGGGCCAACCTCTACACCGGGGAGCTGTTTTTT. Its translation: CASRISQGLAGANLYTGELFF.

In its sample, this clone was seen once. The chain recombines TRBV7-2 with TRBJ1-2, with a tentative D call TRBD1 (6 bases). In germline, CDR1 is SGHTA, CDR2 FQGNSA. With 1 base removed from V and 3 bases from J, the gap between germline ends came to 12 bases. This CDR3 has 15 amino acids. This CDR3 reads CASSLGSGVDYGYTF. The CDR3 nucleotides read TGTGCCAGCAGCTTAGGGTCAGGGGTGGACTATGGCTACACCTTC.

The V call is TRBV5-1, the J call TRBJ2-2; TRBD2 is a possible D gene (5 bases). CDR3 length: 14 residues. V was trimmed by 5 bases and J by 6 bases, leaving 14 bases between them. Per germline, CDR1 SGHRS and CDR2 YFSETQ. In DNA form, the CDR3 reads TGCGCCAGCAGGCCCTCCGGGATAGCCGGGGAGCTGTTTTTT. As protein: CASRPSGIAGELFF.

The chain has TRBV11-2 and TRBJ2-7; TRBD1 aligns across 8 bases. Losses at the gene ends were 5 bases for V and 1 base for J; bases not matched to a gene: 7. The CDR3 runs 15 residues. From germline, CDR1 is SGHAT and CDR2 FQNNGV. DNA of the CDR3: TGTGCCAGCAGCCCCGGGACAGGTATTTCCTACGAGCAGTACTTC. Its translation is CASSPGTGISYEQYF.

The V and J genes are TRBV7-2 and TRBJ1-4; D may be TRBD1 (6 bases). The length of the CDR3 is 15 residues. CDR1 is SGHTA and CDR2 is FQGNSA in the germline V gene. V was clipped by 5 bases and J by 5 bases, with 15 bases between them. The DNA for the CDR3 is TGTGCCAGCAGCGGAAACAGGGCGGGAAATGAAAAACTGTTTTTT. As protein: CASSGNRAGNEKLFF.

V and J are TRBV2 and TRBJ1-1; TRBD1 might be the D (5 bases). CDR3 length: 14 residues. The V end was cut by 1 base, the J end by 10 bases, with 16 bases between. Per germline, CDR1 SNHLY and CDR2 FYNNEI. This CDR3 is CASSEETGLRSAFF. CDR3 sequence (DNA): TGTGCCAGCAGTGAAGAGACGGGACTTCGTTCAGCTTTCTTT.

The chain carries TRBV11-3 and TRBJ1-1; no clear D. This CDR3 is 14 amino acids long. Germline values: CDR1 SGHNT, CDR2 YENEEA. V dropped 5 bases and J dropped 4 bases, with 14 bases sitting between them. Here the CDR3 reads CASSRGAVGTEAFF. The CDR3 DNA is TGTGCCAGCAGCCGCGGTGCGGTGGGCACTGAAGCTTTCTTT.

The CDR3 sequence is CASSHPRAGSWNTIYF. The CDR3 nucleotides read TGTGCCAGTAGTCACCCGCGCGCCGGGTCCTGGAACACCATATATTTT. The chain is built from TRBV19 and TRBJ1-3; no definite D call. CDR1 LNHDA and CDR2 SQIVND come from the germline V gene (reference sequence). The CDR3 is made up of 16 amino acids. V shed 5 bases and J shed 7 bases, with 21 bases lying between them. Drawing the rest from reference TRBV19 and TRBJ1-3, the complete variable domain is DGGITQSPKYLFRKEGQNVTLSCEQNLNHDAMYWYRQDPGQGLRLIYYSQIVNDFQKGDIAEGYSVSREKKESFPLTVTSAQKNPTAFYLCASSHPRAGSWNTIYFGEGSWLTVV.

This chain uses TRBV5-1 with TRBJ2-3; 14 nucleotides agree with TRBD2. With V trimmed by 6 bases and J by 2 bases, 8 bases remained unmatched. There are 17 residues in the CDR3. Germline CDR1 reads SGHRS; CDR2 reads YFSETQ. The CDR3 is CASTGTSGSIYTDTQYF. In nucleotides, the CDR3 is TGCGCCAGCACTGGGACTAGCGGGAGTATTTACACAGATACGCAGTATTTT.

This clone has only one observation. This chain uses TRBV18 with TRBJ2-7; D may be TRBD2 (6 bases). V lost 1 base to trimming and J lost 6 bases, with 19 bases between them. The CDR3 sequence is 16 residues long. Looked up from germline, CDR1 is KGHSH and CDR2 is LQKENI. This CDR3 reads CASSPLSGGRGSEQYF. As DNA, the CDR3 is TGTGCCAGCTCACCACTCTCCGGAGGGCGAGGCTCCGAGCAGTACTTC.

This clone showed up just a few times. The chain links TRBV28 to TRBJ2-7; 8 nucleotides match TRBD1. V lost 6 bases, J lost 3 bases, and 4 bases stayed unmatched. This CDR3 has 13 amino acids. The germline V gene has CDR1 MDHEN and CDR2 SYDVKM. The CDR3 DNA is TGTGCCAGCAGACGAGGGACAGGCTACGAGCAGTACTTC. Residues: CASRRGTGYEQYF.

The genes are TRBV6-1 and TRBJ1-1; D unclear. V was cut by 1 base and J by 5 bases, with 8 bases left in between. CDR3 size: 13 residues. CDR1 and CDR2 from the germline V gene are MNHNS and SASEGT. The CDR3 here is CASSEGRLTEAFF. The CDR3 DNA is TGTGCCAGCAGTGAAGGACGCCTGACTGAAGCTTTCTTT.

The V call is TRBV4-3, the J call TRBJ1-6; 7 bases align to TRBD1. V trimming: 0 bases; J trimming: 2 bases; junction bases outside the gene matches: 7. Germline-derived CDR1 and CDR2 are LGHNA and YSLEER. This CDR3 contains 18 residues. CDR3 amino acids: CASSQDPPGQAYNSPLHF. DNA of the CDR3: TGCGCCAGCAGCCAAGATCCTCCTGGACAGGCCTATAATTCACCCCTCCACTTT.

V usage is TRBV4-1 and J usage is TRBJ2-7, with D perhaps being TRBD1 or TRBD2 (5 bases each). CDR1 and CDR2 (germline): MGHRA, YSYEKL. V gave up 4 bases and J gave up 3 bases, with 10 bases separating them. The CDR3 contains 13 residues. CDR3 region: CASSRLGDYEQYF. CDR3 nucleotides: TGCGCCAGCAGCCGCCTGGGGGACTACGAGCAGTACTTC.

This chain joins TRBV5-1 and TRBJ2-6; weak D call: TRBD2 (6 bases). The V gene's germline CDR1 is SGHRS and CDR2 YFSETQ. The CDR3 consists of 19 residues. Trimming pared 0 bases from V and 3 bases from J, leaving 19 bases between. The CDR3 DNA sequence: TGCGCCAGCAGCTTGGATGGGACGGGAGTTTCGTATGGGGCCAACGTCCTGACTTTC. Its protein product is CASSLDGTGVSYGANVLTF.

The genes are TRBV6-1 and TRBJ2-5; D not resolved. This CDR3 is 12 amino acids long. The V gene lost 5 bases and the J gene lost 2 bases, with 6 bases spanning the gap. The germline CDR1 and CDR2 sequences are MNHNS and SASEGT. The CDR3 here is CASSNPQETQYF. The CDR3 region has the DNA TGTGCCAGCAGTAACCCTCAAGAGACCCAGTACTTC.

V is TRBV6-1 and J is TRBJ1-1, with 7 bases fitting TRBD1. This CDR3 has 12 amino acids. In germline, CDR1 is MNHNS, CDR2 SASEGT. The trim removed 6 bases at V and 7 bases at J, leaving 5 bases unmatched. For the CDR3, the DNA is TGTGCCAGCAGGGGGACAGTTAGTGAAGCTTTCTTT. This gives the protein CASRGTVSEAFF.

This rearrangement joins TRBV27 to TRBJ2-3, with D perhaps TRBD2 (5 bases). Germline V gene sequence: CDR1 MNHEY, CDR2 SMNVEV (reference sequence). CDR3 length equals 12 residues. V was cut by 3 bases and J by 5 bases, with 6 bases left in between. The CDR3 coding sequence is TGTGCCAGCAGTTTCCGGGGAGATACGCAGTATTTT. Protein: CASSFRGDTQYF.

V is TRBV7-9 and J is TRBJ1-2, with TRBD1 as a possible D gene (6 bases). The CDR3 totals 16 residues. Trimming cost V 0 bases and J 2 bases, with 13 bases left between them. Germline CDR1 and CDR2: SEHNR and FQNEAQ (reference sequence). The DNA for the CDR3 is TGTGCCAGCAGCTTAGCGGGAGGGGGGCCGAACTATGGCTACACCTTC. This translates into CASSLAGGGPNYGYTF.

V usage is TRBV10-3 and J usage is TRBJ1-2; D is unclear. The germline gives CDR1 ENHRY, CDR2 SYGVKD. V lost 3 bases, J lost 8 bases, and 10 bases lay in between. The CDR3 sequence is 12 residues long. The CDR3 DNA reads TGTGCCATCAGTGAAGTTTCCGCGGGCTACACCTTC. Translation gives CAISEVSAGYTF.